The next 13 T cell receptor beta chains were all read from a single sample in a study of T cell responses to AZD1222 COVID-19 vaccine. TCRdb's table, derived via immunoSEQ multiplex PCR, lists solely in-frame clones and lacks some. The sample shows some 130,000 clones, over 75% of them seen only once. The sequencing used peripheral blood, collected on day 0 of AZD1222 vaccination. Source of these receptors: an adult in good health.

This chain joins TRBV19 and TRBJ1-6; D gene ambiguous. The V gene's germline CDR1 is LNHDA and CDR2 SQIVND (reference sequence). V dropped 6 bases and J dropped 11 bases, with 11 bases sitting between them. This CDR3 is 12 amino acids long. CDR3 sequence reads: CASSRQTAPLHF. Here the CDR3 DNA reads TGTGCCAGTAGCCGCCAAACAGCACCCCTCCACTTT.

The chain couples TRBV4-2 to TRBJ1-2; D is unresolved. The CDR3 totals 14 residues. V lost 6 bases and J lost 4, with 15 bases in between. CDR1 is LGHNA and CDR2 is YNFKEQ in the germline V gene. The CDR3 here is CASSSSGDGYGYTF. The DNA of the CDR3 is TGTGCCAGCAGTTCGTCCGGGGATGGCTATGGCTACACCTTC.

The rearrangement joins TRBV6-5 to TRBJ1-6, with TRBD1 matching over 7 bases. V shed 0 bases, J shed 5 bases, and the junction held 1 base outside the gene matches. The length of the CDR3 is 15 residues. Germline V gene data show CDR1 as MNHEY and CDR2 as SVGAGI. The chain's CDR3 is CASSYSDRNNSPLHF. CDR3 nucleotide sequence: TGTGCCAGCAGTTACTCGGACAGGAATAATTCACCCCTCCACTTT.

The chain has TRBV4-1 and TRBJ2-1, with D perhaps matching TRBD2 (5 bases). This CDR3 is 16 amino acids long. Germline V lookup: CDR1 MGHRA, CDR2 YSYEKL. Trimming shortened V by 1 base and J by 7 bases, and 17 bases separated the two germline ends. The CDR3 loop reads CASSQAIRRVRNEQFF. The CDR3 DNA reads TGCGCCAGCAGCCAAGCTATCAGGCGGGTGAGGAATGAGCAGTTCTTC.

This clone was seen just once. The rearrangement links TRBV7-3 to TRBJ2-2; 7 bases are shared with TRBD2. Germline-derived CDR1 and CDR2 are SGHTA and FQGTGA. The CDR3 is made up of 16 amino acids. V was pared by 5 bases and J by 8 bases, with 14 bases of the junction left unmatched. In DNA form, the CDR3 reads TGTGCCAGCAGCCCTGGTGGAGCGGGGAGTAGAGGGGAGCTGTTTTTT. Residues: CASSPGGAGSRGELFF.

A few counts support this clone. The chain recombines TRBV6-5 with TRBJ1-4; D gene ambiguous. This CDR3 has 14 amino acids. CDR1 is MNHEY, CDR2 SVGAGI, per germline. V shed 2 bases and J shed 4 bases, with 8 bases lying between them. CDR3 sequence: CASSYAGFNEKLFF. The CDR3 DNA sequence: TGTGCCAGCAGTTACGCAGGTTTTAATGAAAAACTGTTTTTT.

The rearrangement links TRBV7-9 to TRBJ2-5; TRBD2 matches at 12 bases. There are 18 residues in the CDR3. CDR1 and CDR2 from the germline V gene are SEHNR and FQNEAQ (reference sequence). The V segment lost 2 bases and the J segment 5 bases; nucleotides outside the gene matches: 12. CDR3 bases: TGTGCCAGCAGCTTACGGGCCTCTAGCGGGAGGGCCCTTGAGACCCAGTACTTC. Translation gives CASSLRASSGRALETQYF.

The genes are TRBV7-3 and TRBJ2-2, with no clear D. This CDR3 region has 14 residues. V lost 5 bases to trimming and J lost 1 base, with 8 bases between them. Germline assignment: CDR1 SGHTA and CDR2 FQGTGA. CDR3 loop: CASSHAGNTGELFF. The CDR3 DNA follows: TGTGCCAGCAGCCACGCTGGGAACACCGGGGAGCTGTTTTTT. Filled out from reference TRBV7-3 and TRBJ2-2, the complete variable domain reads GAGVSQTPSNKVTEKGKYVELRCDPISGHTALYWYRQSLGQGPEFLIYFQGTGAADDSGLPNDRFFAVRPEGSVSTLKIQRTERGDSAVYLCASSHAGNTGELFFGEGSRLTVL.

This chain uses TRBV6-1 with TRBJ1-1; TRBD1 is a possible D gene (6 bases). CDR1 is MNHNS and CDR2 is SASEGT in the germline V gene. The CDR3 has 14 amino acids. The V gene lost 2 bases and the J gene lost 9 bases, with 16 bases spanning the gap. For the CDR3, the DNA is TGTGCCAGCAGTGAAACGCAGGGTGGGGGCCAAGCTTTCTTT. Translated: CASSETQGGGQAFF.

The rearrangement links TRBV11-3 to TRBJ2-3, with 7 positions matching TRBD1. This CDR3 is 17 amino acids long. Germline V gene data show CDR1 as SGHNT and CDR2 as YENEEA. Germline trimming cut 5 bases from V and 4 bases from J; bases unmatched to any gene: 15. CDR3 DNA: TGTGCCAGCAGCCCCAGGCCGAAGGGGGCTGTCGCAGATACGCAGTATTTT. This sequence encodes CASSPRPKGAVADTQYF.

J is TRBJ2-1 and V is TRBV27; D gene uncertain. V lost 7 bases to trimming and J lost 8 bases, with 15 bases between them. The CDR3 spans 13 residues. Per germline, CDR1 MNHEY and CDR2 SMNVEV (reference sequence). The CDR3, as DNA: TGTGCCAGCAAAGACCCCCAAGGCTATGAGCAGTTCTTC. As protein: CASKDPQGYEQFF.

This clone turned up a few times. The chain carries TRBV23-1 and TRBJ2-2, with D possibly being TRBD1 (5 bases). TRBV23-1 counts as an open reading frame of uncertain function. The CDR3 runs 15 residues. V was shortened by 3 bases and J by 1 base, with 9 bases between the two germline ends. As DNA, the CDR3 is TGCGCCAGCAGTCAGCAGACAGTGAACACCGGGGAGCTGTTTTTT. This translates into CASSQQTVNTGELFF.

The genes are TRBV12-3 or TRBV12-4 and TRBJ1-1, with TRBD1 identical over 7 bases. V shed 10 bases, J shed 2 bases, and the junction held 7 bases outside the gene matches. This CDR3 region has 13 residues. CDR3 in amino acids: CAITGQANTEAFF. For the CDR3, the DNA is TGTGCCATCACTGGACAGGCCAACACTGAAGCTTTCTTT.